The 3 T cell receptor beta chains reported below all come from one sample, sequenced in a study of blood T cell repertoires in COVID-19. Sequencing used immunoSEQ multiplex PCR; TCRdb keeps in-frame clones, though not all of them. Of about 380,000 clones in the sample, roughly nine tenths were seen once. The source material was PBMCs or T cells enriched from blood (not recorded which). The source is a woman aged 25-40 years who had recovered from COVID-19.

The rearrangement joins TRBV28 to TRBJ2-2, with TRBD1 matching over 7 bases. The CDR3 runs to 13 residues. Germline V gives CDR1 MDHEN, CDR2 SYDVKM. With 6 bases clipped from V and 9 bases from J, the junction kept 7 bases outside the gene matches. The CDR3 DNA reads TGTGCCAGCAGCCCGGGACAGTGGAGGGAGCTGTTTTTT. Its translation is CASSPGQWRELFF.

This clone showed up just a few times. The CDR3 DNA is TGTGCCAGCAGTTACGGTTTGAGCACTGAAGCTTTCTTT. It translates to CASSYGLSTEAFF. V gene TRBV6-5 combines with J gene TRBJ1-1; no clear D. The V end was cut by 2 bases, the J end by 4 bases, with 8 bases between. This CDR3 spans 13 amino acids. The germline V gene has CDR1 MNHEY and CDR2 SVGAGI.

The chain is built from TRBV7-6 and TRBJ2-5, with 10 positions matching TRBD2. V lost 6 bases and J lost 3; bases outside the gene matches: 13. This CDR3 is 17 amino acids long. Germline CDR1 is SGHVS and CDR2 is FNYEAQ. DNA for the CDR3: TGTGCCAGCAGATCCCTAGCGGGAGCGGGGGCGGAAGAGACCCAGTACTTC. Translated, it gives CASRSLAGAGAEETQYF.